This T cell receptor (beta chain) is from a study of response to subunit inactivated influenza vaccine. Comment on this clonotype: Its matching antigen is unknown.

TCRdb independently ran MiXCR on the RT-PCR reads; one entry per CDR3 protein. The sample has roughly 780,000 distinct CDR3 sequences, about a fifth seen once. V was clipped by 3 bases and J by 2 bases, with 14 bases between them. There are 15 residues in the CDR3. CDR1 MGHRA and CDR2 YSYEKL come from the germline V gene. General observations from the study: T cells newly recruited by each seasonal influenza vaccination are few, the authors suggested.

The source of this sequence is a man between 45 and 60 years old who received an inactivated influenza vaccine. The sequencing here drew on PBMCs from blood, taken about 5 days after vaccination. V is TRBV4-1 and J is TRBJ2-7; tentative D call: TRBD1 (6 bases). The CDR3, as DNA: TGCGCCAGCAGCCAGGGGCAGGGGAACGCCTACGAGCAGTACTTC. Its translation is CASSQGQGNAYEQYF.